This entry is about one T cell receptor beta chain. Its antigen is not known. Profiling relied on immunoSEQ multiplex PCR, and the TCRdb table lists in-frame clones only, not all of them. The profile shows over 250,000 clones, about 90% of them singletons. This entry comes from a study of Ad26.COV2.S vaccination and SARS-CoV-2 variants. Study-level background: Intramuscularly, Ad26.COV2.S was given either once or twice, 56 days apart.

Specified treatment: some 19 received Ad26.COV2.S at low or high dose, single or two shots; about 5 received placebo; per-sample allocation not given. Material that was analyzed had been drawn on day 63 after the first vaccine or placebo injection. Study observations and caveats: Total T cell responses, in the TCR breadth and depth analyses, may have been underestimated. Once vaccination had occurred, spike-specific CD8+ and CD4+ T cell responses reportedly showed substantial breadth.

The CDR3 runs to 15 residues. Trimming removed 2 bases at V and 4 bases at J, with 14 bases between. Germline assignment: CDR1 SEHNR and CDR2 FQNEAQ (reference sequence). This material consisted of peripheral blood, taken in a trial of Ad26.COV2.S vaccine versus placebo. The sequence was obtained from a person between 18 and 59 years old who received the Ad26.COV2.S COVID-19 vaccine or a placebo. V and J are TRBV7-9 and TRBJ1-1; D is perhaps TRBD1 (5 bases). As DNA, the CDR3 is TGTGCCAGCAGCTTAATGTTCGGGACCACCACTGAAGCTTTCTTT. It is translated as CASSLMFGTTTEAFF.